This T cell receptor (beta chain) was sequenced for a study of blood T cell repertoires in COVID-19. On the study more broadly: Samples came from the United States, Italy and Spain, spanning acute and convalescent COVID-19.

Profiled with immunoSEQ multiplex PCR; TCRdb holds only in-frame clones, not every one. The sample includes 150,000 to 180,000 clones, just under 85% seen only once; the top ten take 25% to 30%. V trimming: 3 bases; J trimming: 9 bases; junction bases outside the gene matches: 5. This CDR3 has 13 residues. The germline V gene has CDR1 LGHDT and CDR2 YNNKEL (reference sequence). The sequence came from a woman aged 55 to 70 with acute or convalescent COVID-19. J is TRBJ1-1 and V is TRBV3-1 (or the pseudogene TRBV3-2), with TRBD1 matching over 9 bases. Input material: peripheral blood. The CDR3 loop reads CASSHAGTGKAFF. CDR3 coding DNA: TGTGCCAGCAGCCACGCCGGGACAGGGAAAGCTTTCTTT.